The clone carrying this T cell receptor (beta chain) was seen repeatedly, ten times or more. Its antigen is not known. Synthesis of cDNA was accomplished via 5'RACE employing 10-nucleotide random UMIs. In TCRdb, the 5' RACE reads were re-called with MiXCR into one record per CDR3 protein. Of about 59,000 distinct CDR3 sequences listed, roughly 3.3% are singletons. These data belong to a study of neurological immune-mediated disorders. This CDR3 has 15 residues. Deletions cut 1 base from V and 2 bases from J, with 10 bases between. Looked up from germline, CDR1 is SGHDT and CDR2 is YYEEEE. Study observations and caveats: Neither clinical nor MRI features were associated with the multiple sclerosis repertoire cluster. Patients with HTLV-1-associated myelopathy showed the most TCR clonal expansion. Those with multiple sclerosis showed the least, falling below healthy controls.

This TCR was recovered from a woman aged 30 to 39 with multiple sclerosis. This rearrangement joins TRBV5-6 to TRBJ1-3; the D is unclear. Sequencing was carried out using PBMCs. CDR3 amino acids: CASSLRGLPGNTIYF. The CDR3 bases are TGTGCCAGCAGCTTGAGAGGTCTGCCTGGAAACACCATATATTTT.